Described below is a single T cell receptor (beta chain) sequence and its context. Its antigen is unidentified. Assay: immunoSEQ multiplex PCR; the TCRdb copy retains only in-frame clones and omits some. The data hold about 80,000 clones, with 70% to 90% observed a single time. The data stem from a study of OX40 agonist ivuxolimab in advanced cancers. Whole-study results and caveats: At 0.1 to 3.0 mg/kg, clonal expansion of CD4+ and CD8+ blood T cells had occurred by week 6. Researchers report that CD8+ T cells had, on average, more expanded clones than CD4+. Among the nonresponders, some also had low normalized T-cell clonal expansion.

The CDR3 runs to 13 residues. V dropped 2 bases and J dropped 5 bases, with 9 bases sitting between them. Germline V gene data show CDR1 as SNHLY and CDR2 as FYNNEI. The sample here was CD4+ or CD8+ T cells sorted from blood, taken in a trial of the OX40 agonist ivuxolimab. This sequence originates from an adult with an advanced solid tumor such as melanoma, head and neck, liver or kidney cancer. The gene calls are TRBV2 and TRBJ2-5, with D possibly TRBD1 on 5 matching bases. The CDR3 reads CASSERGPETQYF. CDR3 sequence (DNA): TGTGCCAGCAGTGAAAGGGGCCCGGAGACCCAGTACTTC. The full variable domain, its missing parts supplied by reference TRBV2 and TRBJ2-5, is EPEVTQTPSHQVTQMGQEVILRCVPISNHLYFYWYRQILGQKVEFLVSFYNNEISEKSEIFDDQFSVERPDGSNFTLKIRSTKLEDSAMYFCASSERGPETQYFGPGTRLLVL.